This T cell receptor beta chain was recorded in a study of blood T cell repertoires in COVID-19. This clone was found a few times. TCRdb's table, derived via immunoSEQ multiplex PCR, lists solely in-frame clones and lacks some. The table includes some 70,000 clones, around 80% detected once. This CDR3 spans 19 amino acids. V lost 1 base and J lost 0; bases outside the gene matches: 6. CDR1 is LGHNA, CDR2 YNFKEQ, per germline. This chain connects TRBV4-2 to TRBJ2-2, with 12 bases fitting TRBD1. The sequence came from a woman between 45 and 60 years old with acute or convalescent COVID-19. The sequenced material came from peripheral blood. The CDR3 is CASSQGAGTGGPNTGELFF. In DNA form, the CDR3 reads TGTGCCAGCAGCCAAGGGGCCGGGACAGGGGGCCCGAACACCGGGGAGCTGTTTTTT.